Each of the 7 T cell receptor beta chains below was sequenced from the same sample in a study of T cells in Graves' hyperthyroidism and ophthalmopathy. RNA transcripts yielded amplified TCR beta CDR3 regions. First-round RT-PCR of the TCR CDR3 relied on the HTBI primer set. TCRdb ran MiXCR on the multiplex PCR reads and lists one entry per CDR3 protein. This sample carries about 52,000 distinct CDR3 sequences, roughly 50% of them seen once, and the ten largest clones take roughly 9.7%. The sequenced sample consisted of blood. The receptors stem from a woman aged 45 to 65 with Graves' ophthalmopathy.

This clonotype was seen only once. The rearrangement joins TRBV7-9 to TRBJ2-3; 9 bases line up with TRBD2. Germline CDR1 SEHNR, CDR2 FQNEAQ (reference sequence). CDR3 length equals 13 residues. The J segment lost 10 bases and the V segment lost 0 bases, leaving 2 bases of the junction unmatched. CDR3 nucleotide sequence: TGTGCCAGCAGCTTAGCTAGCGGGAGTTCGCAGTATTTT. It translates to CASSLASGSSQYF.

The V and J genes are TRBV2 and TRBJ2-7, with no clear D. The CDR3 is 11 residues long. The V gene lost 4 bases and the J gene lost 4 bases, with 5 bases spanning the gap. The V gene's germline CDR1 is SNHLY and CDR2 FYNNEI. In nucleotides, the CDR3 is TGTGCCAGCAGTGGGTTTTACGAGCAGTACTTC. Protein sequence: CASSGFYEQYF.

This chain links TRBV5-1 with TRBJ2-2; D unresolved. CDR3 size: 11 residues. CDR1 and CDR2 (germline): SGHRS, YFSETQ. With 5 bases removed from V and 4 bases from J, the gap between germline ends came to 3 bases. CDR3 nucleotide sequence: TGCGCCAGCAGAGCCACCGGGGAGCTGTTTTTT. Translation gives CASRATGELFF.

This clonotype was observed many times. J is TRBJ2-1 and V is TRBV20-1; 7 bases match TRBD2. The CDR3 extends over 16 amino acids. Trimming removed 0 bases from V and 2 bases from J; junction bases left unmatched: 7. Germline V gives CDR1 DFQATT, CDR2 SNEGSKA (reference sequence). The CDR3 nucleotides read TGCAGTGCTAGAGATCACGTGGGGGGGGCCTACAATGAGCAGTTCTTC. Its protein is CSARDHVGGAYNEQFF.

V and J are TRBV7-2 and TRBJ2-7; 8 bases align to TRBD1. The germline V gene encodes CDR1 SGHTA and CDR2 FQGNSA. The CDR3 sequence is 14 residues long. J gave up 6 bases and V 1 base, and 5 bases lay outside the gene matches. This CDR3 is CASSLGGTGGEQYF. The CDR3 nucleotides read TGTGCCAGCAGCTTAGGGGGGACAGGCGGCGAGCAGTACTTC. Drawing the rest from reference TRBV7-2 and TRBJ2-7, the complete variable domain is GAGVSQSPSNKVTEKGKDVELRCDPISGHTALYWYRQSLGQGLEFLIYFQGNSAPDKSGLPSDRFSAERTGGSVSTLTIQRTQQEDSAVYLCASSLGGTGGEQYFGPGTRLTVT.

This sequence joins TRBV9 and TRBJ2-2; the D is unclear. The germline V and J ends were trimmed by 5 bases and 8 bases, with 1 base remaining between them. CDR3 length: 9 amino acids. CDR1 SGDLS and CDR2 YYNGEE come from the germline V gene. The chain's CDR3 is CASRGELFF. For the CDR3, the DNA is TGTGCCAGCAGAGGGGAGCTGTTTTTT.

To note about this clonotype: An end of the junction differs from the germline gene, which may be a read error. J is TRBJ2-5 and V is TRBV7-6; possibly TRBD1 for D (5 bases). The V gene's germline CDR1 is SGHVS and CDR2 FNYEAQ. The CDR3 totals 15 residues. The CDR3 sequence is CASSQNLGAGKAQCF. In nucleotides, the CDR3 is TGTGCCAGCAGTCAAAACTTAGGGGCTGGAAAGGCCCAGTGCTTC.